The present entry profiles one T cell receptor (beta chain) with its context. Using immunoSEQ multiplex PCR, the repertoire was profiled, and TCRdb retains in-frame clones only, with some absent. The repertoire holds about 43,000 clones, with around nine tenths as singletons. These data originate in a study of blood T cell repertoires in COVID-19. One Seattle source followed patients from active infection through their disease course. Germline values: CDR1 LNHDA, CDR2 SQIVND (reference sequence). The V segment lost 7 bases and the J segment 2 bases; nucleotides outside the gene matches: 4. This CDR3 is built from 14 residues.

The TCR comes from a man between 35 and 55 years old with COVID-19, enrolled during active disease. The rearrangement uses TRBV19 and TRBJ1-5; 8 bases line up with TRBD1. The sample was peripheral blood. The CDR3 DNA follows: TGTGCCAGTAACAGGGGGTCCGGCAATCAGCCCCAGCATTTT. As protein: CASNRGSGNQPQHF.